The present T cell receptor (beta chain) was sequenced within a study of blood T cell repertoires in COVID-19. The germline CDR1 and CDR2 sequences are MGHRA and YSYEKL. This CDR3 has 15 residues. Trimming stripped 1 base from V and 2 bases from J, with 10 bases between. TCRdb keeps only in-frame clones here, not all; method: immunoSEQ multiplex PCR. The sample yields roughly 16,000 clones, approximately 80% seen once. The sequencing input was peripheral blood. The rearrangement joins TRBV4-1 to TRBJ2-3; a possible D gene is TRBD2 (5 bases). The origin of this receptor is a man older than 75 with active COVID-19. CDR3 residues: CASSQVEGTTDTQYF. DNA of the CDR3: TGCGCCAGCAGCCAAGTCGAGGGTACCACAGATACGCAGTATTTT.